This TCR beta chain is drawn from a study of cytomegalovirus exposure and HLA in healthy donors. Study-wide results and caveats: Cytomegalovirus-associated status was assigned to approximately 160 TCR beta chains. In most subjects, TCR beta sequences reportedly gave accurate predictions of HLA-A and HLA-B alleles. In vitro experiments confirmed that a few CMV-associated chains were specific for CMV antigens. Equally common other TCR beta chains were less clonally expanded than HLA-associated ones, a later analysis found.

Notes on this clone: Antigen: not known.

Germline V CDR1 and CDR2: LGHNA, YNFKEQ. The CDR3 sequence is 16 residues long. V was trimmed by 1 base and J by 4 bases, leaving 13 bases between them. Both 60 Vbeta primers and 13 Jbeta primers went into the PCR. Clones were sequenced by immunoSEQ multiplex PCR, and TCRdb holds only the in-frame ones, with some missing. The repertoire includes around 92,000 clones, more than 65% of them detected once, and 1% to 1.5% sits in the top ten. This clonotype was sampled from a girl aged 2 to 10 in good health and CMV-seropositive. V usage is TRBV4-2 and J usage is TRBJ2-2; D remains unclear. The sequenced sample was PBMCs. Here the CDR3 reads CASSQVTVMVTGELFF. The DNA of the CDR3 is TGTGCCAGCAGCCAAGTTACAGTGATGGTCACCGGGGAGCTGTTTTTT.